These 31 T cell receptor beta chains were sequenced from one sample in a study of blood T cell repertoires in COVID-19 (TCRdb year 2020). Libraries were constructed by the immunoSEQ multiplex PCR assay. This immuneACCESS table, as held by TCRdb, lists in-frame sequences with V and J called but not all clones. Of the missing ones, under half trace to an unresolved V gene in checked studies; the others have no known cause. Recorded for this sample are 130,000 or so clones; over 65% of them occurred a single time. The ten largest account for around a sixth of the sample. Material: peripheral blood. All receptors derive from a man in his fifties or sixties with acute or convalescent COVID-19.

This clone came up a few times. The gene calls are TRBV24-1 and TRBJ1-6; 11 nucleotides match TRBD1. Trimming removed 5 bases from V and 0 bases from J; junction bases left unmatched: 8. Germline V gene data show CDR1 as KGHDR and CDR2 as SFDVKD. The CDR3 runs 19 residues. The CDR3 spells CATSGPGQGVSSYNSPLHF. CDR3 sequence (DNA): TGTGCCACCAGTGGGCCGGGACAGGGGGTGAGCTCCTATAATTCACCCCTCCACTTT.

The CDR3 DNA sequence: TGTGCCAGTAGTATGGGAGGGGCGAACACTGAAGCTTTCTTT. This gives the protein CASSMGGANTEAFF. This sequence joins TRBV19 and TRBJ1-1, with D perhaps matching TRBD1 (5 bases). Germline CDR1 LNHDA, CDR2 SQIVND (reference sequence). This CDR3 region has 14 residues. V lost 3 bases and J 1 base, leaving 9 bases between the germline ends.

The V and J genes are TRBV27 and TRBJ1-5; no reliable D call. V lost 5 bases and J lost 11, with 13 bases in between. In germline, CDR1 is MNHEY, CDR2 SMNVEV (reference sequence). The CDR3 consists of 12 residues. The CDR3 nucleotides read TGTGCCAGCAGTCCCCTCGGGGAGACCCAGCATTTT. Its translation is CASSPLGETQHF.

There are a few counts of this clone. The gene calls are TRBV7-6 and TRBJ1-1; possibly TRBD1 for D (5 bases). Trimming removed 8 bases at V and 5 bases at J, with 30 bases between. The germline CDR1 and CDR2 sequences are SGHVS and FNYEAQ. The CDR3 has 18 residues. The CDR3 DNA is TGTGCCAGCTCCTCCGGGGGAAAGGGCCCATCTAGGGGAACTGAAGCTTTCTTT. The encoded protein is CASSSGGKGPSRGTEAFF. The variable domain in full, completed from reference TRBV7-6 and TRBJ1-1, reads GAGVSQSPRYKVTKRGQDVALRCDPISGHVSLYWYRQALGQGPEFLTYFNYEAQQDKSGLPNDRFSAERPEGSISTLTIQRTEQRDSAMYRCASSSGGKGPSRGTEAFFGQGTRLTVV.

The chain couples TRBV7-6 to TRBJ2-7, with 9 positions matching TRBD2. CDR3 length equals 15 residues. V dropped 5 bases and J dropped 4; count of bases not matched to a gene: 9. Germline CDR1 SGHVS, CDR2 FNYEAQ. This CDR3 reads CASSPVGAGGYEQYF. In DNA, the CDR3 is TGTGCCAGCAGCCCGGTTGGAGCGGGGGGATACGAGCAGTACTTC.

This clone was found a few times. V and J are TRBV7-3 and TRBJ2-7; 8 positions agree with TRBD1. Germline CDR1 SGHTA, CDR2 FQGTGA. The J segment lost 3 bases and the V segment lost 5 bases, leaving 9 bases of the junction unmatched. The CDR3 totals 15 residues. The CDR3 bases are TGTGCCAGCAGCCCCCAAGGCGGACAGGGCTACGAGCAGTACTTC. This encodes CASSPQGGQGYEQYF.

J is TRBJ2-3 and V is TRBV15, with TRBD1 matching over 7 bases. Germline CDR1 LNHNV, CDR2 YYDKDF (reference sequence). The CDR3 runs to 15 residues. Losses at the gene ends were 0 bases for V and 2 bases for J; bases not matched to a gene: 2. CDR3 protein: CATSRDRGFTDTQYF. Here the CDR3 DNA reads TGTGCCACCAGCAGAGACAGGGGGTTCACAGATACGCAGTATTTT.

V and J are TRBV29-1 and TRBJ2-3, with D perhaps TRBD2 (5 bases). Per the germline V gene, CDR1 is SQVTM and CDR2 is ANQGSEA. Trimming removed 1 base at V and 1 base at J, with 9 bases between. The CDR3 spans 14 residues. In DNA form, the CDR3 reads TGCAGCGTTGAAGGGGGAGCGGGCACAGATACGCAGTATTTT. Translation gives CSVEGGAGTDTQYF.

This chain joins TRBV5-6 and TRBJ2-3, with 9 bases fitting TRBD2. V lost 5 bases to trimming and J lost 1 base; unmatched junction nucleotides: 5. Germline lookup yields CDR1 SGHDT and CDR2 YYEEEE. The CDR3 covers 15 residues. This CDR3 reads CASSRSGGGTDTQYF. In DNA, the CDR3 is TGTGCCAGCAGTCGTAGCGGGGGTGGCACAGATACGCAGTATTTT.

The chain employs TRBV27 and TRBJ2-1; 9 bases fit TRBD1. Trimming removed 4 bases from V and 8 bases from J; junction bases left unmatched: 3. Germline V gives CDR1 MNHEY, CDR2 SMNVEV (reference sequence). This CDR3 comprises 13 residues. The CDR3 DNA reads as TGTGCCAGCAGTTCCACAGGGGGCCATGAGCAGTTCTTC. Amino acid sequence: CASSSTGGHEQFF.

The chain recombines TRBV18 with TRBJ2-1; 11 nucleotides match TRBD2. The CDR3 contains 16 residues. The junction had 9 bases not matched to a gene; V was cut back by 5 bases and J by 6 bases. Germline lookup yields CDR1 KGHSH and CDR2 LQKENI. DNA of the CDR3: TGTGCCAGCTCAACAGTAGCGGGGGGGCCGGGCAATGAGCAGTTCTTC. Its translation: CASSTVAGGPGNEQFF.

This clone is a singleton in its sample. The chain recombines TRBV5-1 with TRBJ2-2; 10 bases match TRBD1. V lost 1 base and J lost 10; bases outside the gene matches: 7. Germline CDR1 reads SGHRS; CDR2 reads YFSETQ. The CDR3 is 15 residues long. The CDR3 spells CASSLRGTGEEELFF. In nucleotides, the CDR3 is TGCGCCAGCAGCTTGCGAGGGACAGGGGAGGAGGAGCTGTTTTTT.

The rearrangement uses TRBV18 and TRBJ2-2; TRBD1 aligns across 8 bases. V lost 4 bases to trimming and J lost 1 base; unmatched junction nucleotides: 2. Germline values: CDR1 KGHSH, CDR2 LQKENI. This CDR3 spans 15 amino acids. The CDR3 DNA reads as TGTGCCAGCTCACTAGGGACAGGGAACACCGGGGAGCTGTTTTTT. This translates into CASSLGTGNTGELFF.

CDR3 sequence reads: CASSLAPRGEEKLFF. The CDR3 DNA reads TGCGCCAGCAGCTTAGCCCCCAGGGGAGAGGAAAAACTGTTTTTT. This sequence joins TRBV5-1 and TRBJ1-4; perhaps TRBD1 as D (6 bases). The germline CDR1 and CDR2 sequences are SGHRS and YFSETQ. The CDR3 consists of 15 residues. V lost 2 bases and J 8 bases, leaving 16 bases between the germline ends.

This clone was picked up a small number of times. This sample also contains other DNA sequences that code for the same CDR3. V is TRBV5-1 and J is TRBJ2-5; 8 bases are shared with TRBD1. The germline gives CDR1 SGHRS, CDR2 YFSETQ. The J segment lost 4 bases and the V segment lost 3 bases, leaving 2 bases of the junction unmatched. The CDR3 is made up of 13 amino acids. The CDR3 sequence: CASSSQGAETQYF. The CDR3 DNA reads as TGCGCCAGCAGCTCCCAGGGGGCAGAGACCCAGTACTTC.

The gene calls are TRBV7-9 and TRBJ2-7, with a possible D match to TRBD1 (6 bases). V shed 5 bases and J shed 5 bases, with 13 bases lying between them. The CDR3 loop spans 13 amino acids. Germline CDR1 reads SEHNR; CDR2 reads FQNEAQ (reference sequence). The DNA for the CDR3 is TGTGCCAGCAGCCACTACAGGGTTGACGAGCAGTACTTC. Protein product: CASSHYRVDEQYF.

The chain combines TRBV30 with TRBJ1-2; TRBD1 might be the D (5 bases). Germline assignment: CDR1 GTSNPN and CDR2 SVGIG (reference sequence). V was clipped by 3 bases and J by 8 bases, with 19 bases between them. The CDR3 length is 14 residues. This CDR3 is CAWSATYRPRGYTF. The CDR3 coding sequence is TGTGCCTGGAGCGCCACTTACAGGCCTAGGGGCTACACCTTC.

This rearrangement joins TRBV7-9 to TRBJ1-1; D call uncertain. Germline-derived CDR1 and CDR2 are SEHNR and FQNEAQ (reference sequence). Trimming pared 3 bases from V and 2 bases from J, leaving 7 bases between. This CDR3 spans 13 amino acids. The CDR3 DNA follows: TGTGCCAGCAGCTTTGAAGCTAACACTGAAGCTTTCTTT. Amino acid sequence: CASSFEANTEAFF.

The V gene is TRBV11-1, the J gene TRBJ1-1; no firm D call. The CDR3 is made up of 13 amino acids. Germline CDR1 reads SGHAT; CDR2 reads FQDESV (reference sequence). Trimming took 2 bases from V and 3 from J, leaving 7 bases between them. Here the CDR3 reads CASSLYGYTEAFF. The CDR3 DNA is TGTGCCAGCAGCTTATATGGCTACACTGAAGCTTTCTTT.

The CDR3 DNA follows: TGCGCCAGCAGCCAAGATGACAGGGCCGGGGAGCTGTTTTTT. Translation: CASSQDDRAGELFF. The V call is TRBV4-1, the J call TRBJ2-2; 7 bases agree with TRBD1. This CDR3 contains 14 residues. Unmatched junction bases numbered 1, after V lost 0 bases and J lost 6 bases. Germline CDR1 MGHRA, CDR2 YSYEKL.

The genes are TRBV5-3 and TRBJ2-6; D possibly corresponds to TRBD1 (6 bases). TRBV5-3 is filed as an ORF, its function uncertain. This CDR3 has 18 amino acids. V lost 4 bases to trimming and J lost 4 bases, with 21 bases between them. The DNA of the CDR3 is TGTGCCAGAAGCCTAAGGACAGACTCTGGTTCGGGGGCCAACGTCCTGACTTTC. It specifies CARSLRTDSGSGANVLTF.

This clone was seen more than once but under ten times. CDR3 nucleotide sequence: TGTGCCAGCAGTGAAGCGCCAGGGGCTTTGGGGAATTCACCCCTCCACTTT. Amino acid sequence: CASSEAPGALGNSPLHF. The chain couples TRBV6-1 to TRBJ1-6, with a possible D match to TRBD1 (6 bases). Between the trimmed V and J ends, which lost 0 bases and 7 bases, there was a span of 16 bases. The CDR3 runs 17 residues. Germline V gene data show CDR1 as MNHNS and CDR2 as SASEGT.

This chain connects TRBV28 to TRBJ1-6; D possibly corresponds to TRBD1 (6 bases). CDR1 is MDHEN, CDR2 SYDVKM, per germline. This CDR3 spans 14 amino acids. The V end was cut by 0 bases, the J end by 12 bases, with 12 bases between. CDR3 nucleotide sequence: TGTGCCAGCAGTTTATGGGCAGGGGCTGGACCCCTCCACTTT. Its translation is CASSLWAGAGPLHF.

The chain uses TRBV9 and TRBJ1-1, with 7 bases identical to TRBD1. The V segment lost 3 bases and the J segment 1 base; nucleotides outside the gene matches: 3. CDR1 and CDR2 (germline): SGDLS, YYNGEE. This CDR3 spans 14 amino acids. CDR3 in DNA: TGTGCCAGCAGCGCGAGACAGGGGAACACTGAAGCTTTCTTT. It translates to CASSARQGNTEAFF. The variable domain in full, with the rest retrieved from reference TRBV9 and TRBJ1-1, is DSGVTQTPKHLITATGQRVTLRCSPRSGDLSVYWYQQSLDQGLQFLIQYYNGEERAKGNILERFSAQQFPDLHSELNLSSLELGDSALYFCASSARQGNTEAFFGQGTRLTVV.

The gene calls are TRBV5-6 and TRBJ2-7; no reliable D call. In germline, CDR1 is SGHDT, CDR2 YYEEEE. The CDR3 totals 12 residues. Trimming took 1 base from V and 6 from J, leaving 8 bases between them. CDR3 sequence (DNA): TGTGCCAGCAGCTTGTCATCGGGCGAGCAGTACTTC. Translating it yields CASSLSSGEQYF.

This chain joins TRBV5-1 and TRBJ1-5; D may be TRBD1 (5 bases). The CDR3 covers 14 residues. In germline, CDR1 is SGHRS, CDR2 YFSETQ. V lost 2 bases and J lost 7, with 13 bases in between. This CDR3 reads CASSFQGGEQPQHF. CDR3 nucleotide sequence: TGCGCCAGCAGCTTCCAGGGAGGAGAACAGCCCCAGCATTTT.

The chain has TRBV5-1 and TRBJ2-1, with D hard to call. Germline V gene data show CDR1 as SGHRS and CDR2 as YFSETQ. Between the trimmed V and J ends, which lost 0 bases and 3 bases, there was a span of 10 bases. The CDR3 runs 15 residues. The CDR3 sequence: CASSLEAVDYNEQFF. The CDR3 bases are TGCGCCAGCAGCTTGGAGGCGGTGGACTACAATGAGCAGTTCTTC.

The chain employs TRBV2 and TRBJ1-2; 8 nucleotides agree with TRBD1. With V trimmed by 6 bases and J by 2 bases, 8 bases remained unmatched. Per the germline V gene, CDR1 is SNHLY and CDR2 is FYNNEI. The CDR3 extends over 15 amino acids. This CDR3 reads CASRTGQGWNYGYTF. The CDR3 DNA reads TGTGCCAGCAGAACCGGACAGGGTTGGAACTATGGCTACACCTTC.

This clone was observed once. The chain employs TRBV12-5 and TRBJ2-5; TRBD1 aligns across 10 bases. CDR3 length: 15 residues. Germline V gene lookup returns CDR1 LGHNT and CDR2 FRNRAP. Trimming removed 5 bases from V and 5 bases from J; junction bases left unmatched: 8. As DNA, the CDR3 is TGTGCTAGTGGTGTCGGGACAGGGGTAATGGAGACCCAGTACTTC. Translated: CASGVGTGVMETQYF.

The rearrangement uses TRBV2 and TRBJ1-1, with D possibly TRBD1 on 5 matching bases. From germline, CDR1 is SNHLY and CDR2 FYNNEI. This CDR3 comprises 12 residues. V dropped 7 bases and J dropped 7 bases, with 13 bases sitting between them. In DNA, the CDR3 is TGTGCCAGCATGGAGGGGCAGATTGAAGCTTTCTTT. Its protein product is CASMEGQIEAFF.

The CDR3 region is CASSRTTGDGEQFF. The CDR3 nucleotides read TGTGCCAGCTCACGAACGACAGGGGATGGTGAGCAGTTCTTC. V usage is TRBV18 and J usage is TRBJ2-1; TRBD1 agrees at 8 bases. This CDR3 has 14 residues. The V and J ends lost 4 bases and 9 bases, in that order; junction bases with no gene match: 8. The germline V gene encodes CDR1 KGHSH and CDR2 LQKENI.